This paragraph covers one T cell receptor delta chain sequence. What it recognizes is unknown. The protein held in TCRdb is that of a much larger clone and does not match this DNA's translation at residue 8, likely because of a read error; the protein shown is translated from the DNA. These data come from a study of γδ T cells in repeated Plasmodium falciparum infection. Bulk repertoires came from Vgamma9/Vdelta2+ or Vdelta2-negative gammadelta T cells flow-sorted from PBMC. Germline V CDR1 and CDR2: TSWWSYY, QGS. The CDR3 loop spans 29 amino acids. The V gene lost 0 bases and the J gene lost 0 bases, with 50 bases spanning the gap. Study outcomes and limitations: Compared with Australian children, Malian Vdelta2-negative repertoires seemed more clonal, less diverse, less shared. Vgamma9/Vdelta2+ repertoires stayed stably polyclonal over time and infection. Repeated controlled infections reportedly drove waves of new clonotype selection in Vdelta2-negative, mostly Vdelta1+, gammadelta repertoires.

TCRdb reran clone calling via CATT on the multiplex PCR reads. In the table there are 45,000 to 60,000 delta-chain clones, roughly 1.9% of which are singletons. Sequencing was performed on gamma-delta T cells from blood. The chain links TRDV1 to TRDJ1, with TRDD3 as a possible D gene (10 bases). The J gene, not given by TCRdb, was assigned here from a germline match of the nucleotide sequence. This clonotype originated in a pool of human donors (malaria-infected and uninfected, not separated). The CDR3 nucleotides read TGTGCTCTTGGGGAACTCCACTACCCCTTCCTACAGTTTTTGAGGGGGATACGCACAGCTACGGGGTACACCGATAAACTCATCTTT. Residues: CALGELHYPFLQFLRGIRTATGYTDKLIF.